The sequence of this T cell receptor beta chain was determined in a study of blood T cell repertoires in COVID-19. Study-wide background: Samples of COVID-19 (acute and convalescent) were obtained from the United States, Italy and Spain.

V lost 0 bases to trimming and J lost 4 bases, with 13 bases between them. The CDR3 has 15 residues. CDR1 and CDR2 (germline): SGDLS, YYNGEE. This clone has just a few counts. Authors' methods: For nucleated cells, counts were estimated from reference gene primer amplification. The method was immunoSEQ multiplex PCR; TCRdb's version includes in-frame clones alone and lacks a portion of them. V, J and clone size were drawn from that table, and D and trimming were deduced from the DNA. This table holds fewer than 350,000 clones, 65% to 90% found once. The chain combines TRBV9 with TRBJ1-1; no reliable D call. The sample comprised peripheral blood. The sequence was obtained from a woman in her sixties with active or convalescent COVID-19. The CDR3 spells CASSVDYPGTTEAFF. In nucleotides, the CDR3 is TGTGCCAGCAGCGTAGATTATCCAGGAACCACTGAAGCTTTCTTT.